These 9 T cell receptor beta chains share one sample of origin, sequenced in a study of T cells in Graves' hyperthyroidism and ophthalmopathy (dated by TCRdb to about 2019). Receptor libraries were prepared by multiplex PCR. Reads for this sample came from an Illumina HiSeq 2000. The TCR beta CDR3 regions were amplified from RNA transcripts. A first-round RT-PCR of the TCR CDR3 used the HTBI primer set with the Qiagen OneStep RT-PCR kit. The public sequencing data were trimmed at Q25 with fastp and processed into clonotypes with MiXCR by TCRdb, which kept only in-frame beta chains. Entries are consolidated by CDR3 protein sequence, retaining the most common genes and DNA. Within this sample are some 560,000 distinct CDR3 sequences, with approximately 14% of them counted one time only. Around 7.5% of the sample lies in the top ten. Material for sequencing was blood. These receptors originate from a woman aged 25 to 39 with Graves' hyperthyroidism.

This chain connects TRBV7-9 to TRBJ2-3; 8 bases line up with TRBD1. The CDR3 spans 17 residues. Trimming took 6 bases from V and 2 from J; bases not matched to a gene: 13. The germline gives CDR1 SEHNR, CDR2 FQNEAQ (reference sequence). In nucleotides, the CDR3 is TGTGCCAGCAGTCCACCCCTACCGGGACAGGCCACAGATACGCAGTATTTT. It is translated as CASSPPLPGQATDTQYF. The variable domain in full, with the rest retrieved from reference TRBV7-9 and TRBJ2-3, is DTGVSQNPRHKITKRGQNVTFRCDPISEHNRLYWYRQTLGQGPEFLTYFQNEAQLEKSRLLSDRFSAERPKGSFSTLEIQRTEQGDSAMYLCASSPPLPGQATDTQYFGPGTRLTVL.

A word on this clonotype: A clone one base away is much larger, so this may be a read error. V gene TRBV7-9 combines with J gene TRBJ1-6, with 11 bases lining up with TRBD1. Germline CDR1 and CDR2: SEHNR and FQNEAQ (reference sequence). The CDR3 runs to 15 residues. V was pared by 5 bases and J by 7 bases, with 4 bases of the junction left unmatched. The chain's CDR3 is CASSRTGGINSPLHF. The CDR3 coding sequence is TGTGCCAGCAGCCGGACAGGGGGCATAAATTCACCCCTCCACTTT.

This clonotype was seen repeatedly, ten times or more. The V and J genes are TRBV6-1 and TRBJ2-7, with no clear D. CDR3 length equals 11 residues. Germline V gene data show CDR1 as MNHNS and CDR2 as SASEGT. Trimming took 6 bases from V and 4 from J, leaving 7 bases between them. CDR3 sequence reads: CASRTEYEQYF. CDR3 sequence (DNA): TGTGCCAGCAGAACGGAGTACGAGCAGTACTTC.

V gene TRBV11-1 combines with J gene TRBJ2-1, with D hard to call. V shed 1 base and J shed 2 bases, with 9 bases lying between them. Germline CDR1 and CDR2: SGHAT and FQDESV (reference sequence). The CDR3 totals 15 residues. CDR3 amino acids: CASSLEGGAYNEQFF. The DNA for the CDR3 is TGTGCCAGCAGCTTAGAGGGTGGGGCCTACAATGAGCAGTTCTTC.

At least ten counts were recorded for this clonotype. The V and J genes are TRBV5-1 and TRBJ2-7, with D perhaps matching TRBD1 (6 bases). Per germline, CDR1 SGHRS and CDR2 YFSETQ. The CDR3 runs 12 residues. With 4 bases removed from V and 8 bases from J, the gap between germline ends came to 13 bases. CDR3 sequence: CASSVEGDKQYF. The CDR3 DNA is TGCGCCAGCAGCGTCGAAGGGGACAAGCAGTACTTC. Full variable domain (outside the CDR3, taken from reference TRBV5-1 and TRBJ2-7): KAGVTQTPRYLIKTRGQQVTLSCSPISGHRSVSWYQQTPGQGLQFLFEYFSETQRNKGNFPGRFSGRQFSNSRSEMNVSTLELGDSALYLCASSVEGDKQYFGPGTRLTVT.

This clonotype was observed a few times. The junction shows a germline mismatch at one end, possibly a read error. V and J are TRBV10-2 and TRBJ1-6, with no clear D. CDR1 is WSHSY, CDR2 SAAADI, per germline. This CDR3 is built from 16 residues. In DNA form, the CDR3 reads TGCGCCAGCAGTGAGGTGGCGCTGGGGTTTAATTCACCTCTCCACTTT. This encodes CASSEVALGFNSPLHF.

J is TRBJ2-1 and V is TRBV7-2; 8 bases are a match to TRBD2. Per germline, CDR1 SGHTA and CDR2 FQGNSA. V was pared by 9 bases and J by 8 bases, with 21 bases of the junction left unmatched. This CDR3 has 17 residues. The CDR3 DNA reads TGTGCCAGTAGTCCACAAACCGCCGGGACTAGTGTTTATGAGCAGTTCTTC. It is translated as CASSPQTAGTSVYEQFF.

Only a few counts were recorded for this clonotype. The chain uses TRBV4-1 and TRBJ2-7; 8 nucleotides agree with TRBD1. The CDR3 extends over 13 amino acids. Trimming at V came to 4 bases and at J to 4 bases, leaving 3 bases not matched to a gene. Germline-derived CDR1 and CDR2 are MGHRA and YSYEKL. This CDR3 reads CASSPWTGYEQYF. The CDR3 DNA follows: TGCGCCAGCAGCCCCTGGACAGGGTACGAGCAGTACTTC.

The V call is TRBV13, the J call TRBJ2-7; 9 bases agree with TRBD1. This CDR3 region has 14 residues. V gave up 5 bases and J gave up 2 bases; unmatched junction bases: 4. The germline CDR1 and CDR2 sequences are PRHDT and FYEKMQ (reference sequence). CDR3 residues: CASSTRDRAYEQYF. CDR3 nucleotide sequence: TGTGCCAGCAGCACCCGGGACAGGGCCTACGAGCAGTACTTC.